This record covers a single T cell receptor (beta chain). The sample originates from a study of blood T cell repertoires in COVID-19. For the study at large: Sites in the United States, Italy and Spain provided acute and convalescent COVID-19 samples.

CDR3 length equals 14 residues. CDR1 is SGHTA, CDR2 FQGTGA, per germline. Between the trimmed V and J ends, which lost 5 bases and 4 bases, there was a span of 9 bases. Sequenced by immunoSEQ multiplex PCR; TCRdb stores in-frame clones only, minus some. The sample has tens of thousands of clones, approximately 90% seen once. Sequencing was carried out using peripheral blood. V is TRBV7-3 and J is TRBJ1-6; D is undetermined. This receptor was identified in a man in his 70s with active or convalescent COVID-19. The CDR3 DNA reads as TGTGCCAGCAGCCAGGACTCATATAATTCACCCCTCCACTTT. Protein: CASSQDSYNSPLHF.